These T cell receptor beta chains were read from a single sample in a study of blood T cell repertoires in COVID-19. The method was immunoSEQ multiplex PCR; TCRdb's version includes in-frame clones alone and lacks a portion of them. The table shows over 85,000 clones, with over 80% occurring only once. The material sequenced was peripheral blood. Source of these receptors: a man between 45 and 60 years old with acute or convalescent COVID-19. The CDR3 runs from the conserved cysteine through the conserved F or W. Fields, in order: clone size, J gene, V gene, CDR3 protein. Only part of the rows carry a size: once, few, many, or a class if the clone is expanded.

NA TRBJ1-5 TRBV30 CAWSTQHSNQPQHF
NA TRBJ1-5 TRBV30 CAWNSERVAGSSNQPQHF
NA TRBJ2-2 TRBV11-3 CASSLGLAGFGGELFF
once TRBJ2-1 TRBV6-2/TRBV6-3 CASSRRTSGANYNEQFF
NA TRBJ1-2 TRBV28 CASSLVHSSRGYTF
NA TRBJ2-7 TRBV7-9 CASSSDRGSSYEQYF
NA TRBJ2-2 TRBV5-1 CASSLASSTGELFF
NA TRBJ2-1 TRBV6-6 CASSSPLGPEQFF
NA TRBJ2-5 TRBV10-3 CATAGLAGANWQETQYF
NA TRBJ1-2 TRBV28 CASSLLAGVYGYTF
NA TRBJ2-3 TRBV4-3 CASSQDYSGGAGDTQYF
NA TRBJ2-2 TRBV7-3 CASSLSSTGELFF
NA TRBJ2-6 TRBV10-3 CAIGGRGSGANVLTF